These 5 T cell receptor beta chains share one sample of origin, sequenced in a study of blood T cell repertoires in COVID-19. The repertoire was sequenced with immunoSEQ multiplex PCR; TCRdb's copy has only in-frame clones and lacks some. The sample yields roughly 87,000 clones, over 75% seen once. The sequenced material came from peripheral blood. The receptors stem from a woman older than 75 with COVID-19, enrolled during active disease.

This clone appeared once. The chain uses TRBV7-8 and TRBJ1-5; 12 positions match TRBD1. Trimming took 6 bases from V and 0 from J; bases not matched to a gene: 12. Germline CDR1 SGHVS, CDR2 FQNEAQ. CDR3 length equals 19 residues. The chain's CDR3 is CASRPYGTGGLYSNQPQHF. CDR3 coding DNA: TGTGCCAGCAGACCTTATGGGACAGGGGGCCTTTATAGCAATCAGCCCCAGCATTTT.

The J gene is TRBJ1-1, the V gene TRBV15; D perhaps matches TRBD1 (5 bases). The CDR3 loop spans 13 amino acids. Per the germline V gene, CDR1 is LNHNV and CDR2 is YYDKDF (reference sequence). With 7 bases removed from V and 0 bases from J, the gap between germline ends came to 9 bases. CDR3 region: CATKQGLNTEAFF. The CDR3, as DNA: TGTGCCACCAAGCAGGGCCTGAACACTGAAGCTTTCTTT.

The chain joins TRBV5-4 to TRBJ2-7; D is possibly TRBD2 (6 bases). The V and J ends lost 0 bases and 4 bases respectively, with 14 bases between them. Germline CDR1 and CDR2: SGHNT and YYREEE (reference sequence). This CDR3 comprises 15 residues. Here the CDR3 DNA reads TGTGCCAGCAGCTTGGGTGGCAAGGGAGGATACGAGCAGTACTTC. It is translated as CASSLGGKGGYEQYF.

The V gene is TRBV3-1 (or the pseudogene TRBV3-2), the J gene TRBJ2-3, with a weak D call TRBD1 (6 bases). In germline, CDR1 is LGHDT, CDR2 YNNKEL (reference sequence). Trimming took 4 bases from V and 4 from J, leaving 15 bases between them. This CDR3 has 15 residues. The CDR3 bases are TGTGCCAGCAGCCGTCTAGGGGGTGGGGCAGATACGCAGTATTTT. Amino acid sequence: CASSRLGGGADTQYF.

V and J are TRBV27 and TRBJ2-4, with 8 bases matching TRBD1. J gave up 5 bases and V 5 bases, and 11 bases lay outside the gene matches. The CDR3 has 16 amino acids. CDR1 is MNHEY and CDR2 is SMNVEV in the germline V gene (reference sequence). CDR3 region: CASSPGQGMGENIQYF. The CDR3 DNA reads as TGTGCCAGCAGTCCAGGACAGGGCATGGGTGAAAACATTCAGTACTTC.